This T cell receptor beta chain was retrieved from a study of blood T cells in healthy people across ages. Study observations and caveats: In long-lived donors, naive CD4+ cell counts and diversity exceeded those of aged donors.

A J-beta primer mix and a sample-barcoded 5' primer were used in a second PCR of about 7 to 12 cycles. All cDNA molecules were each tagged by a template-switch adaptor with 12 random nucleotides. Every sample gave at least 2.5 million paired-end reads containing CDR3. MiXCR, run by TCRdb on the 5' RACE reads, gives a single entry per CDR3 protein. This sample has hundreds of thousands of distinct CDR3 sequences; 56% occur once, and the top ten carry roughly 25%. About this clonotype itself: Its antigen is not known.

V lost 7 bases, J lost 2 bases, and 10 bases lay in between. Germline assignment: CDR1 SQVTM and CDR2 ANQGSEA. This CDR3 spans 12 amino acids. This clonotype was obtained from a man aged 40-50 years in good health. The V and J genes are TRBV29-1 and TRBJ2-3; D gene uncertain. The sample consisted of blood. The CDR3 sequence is CSAQLSTDTQYF. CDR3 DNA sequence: TGCAGCGCCCAGCTTTCCACAGATACGCAGTATTTT.